This TCR beta chain comes out of a study of CD8 T cells in ankylosing spondylitis. Study-level points and caveats: There was reportedly significant enrichment of clones that were disease-linked in matched ankylosing spondylitis synovial fluid. Previously reported in reactive arthritis synovial fluid and blood were some of the motif variants. What seemed typical of ankylosing spondylitis blood was a TCR beta motif built from several highly homologous variants. CD8+ disease-linked clones were present at relatively low frequencies in blood.

A single record per CDR3 protein comes from TCRdb applying MiXCR to the 5' RACE reads. The sample lists fewer than 400,000 distinct CDR3 sequences, 7.5% to 9% occurring once. This clonotype occurred many times. Antigen specificity is unknown. The germline V gene has CDR1 LGHDT and CDR2 YNNKEL (reference sequence). Trimming took 1 base from V and 8 from J, leaving 15 bases between them. This CDR3 has 15 amino acids. The sample taken for sequencing was blood, either unsorted or a sorted T cell fraction (not recorded which). The TCR sequence derives from a male donor with ankylosing spondylitis. The V call is TRBV3-1, the J call TRBJ2-1, with D maybe TRBD2 (6 bases). The CDR3, as DNA: TGTGCCAGCAGCCAAGCGCCGACTAGTTGGGATGAGCAGTTCTTC. Translated, it gives CASSQAPTSWDEQFF.